Listed here is a single TCR beta chain. This specimen belongs to a study of blood T cell repertoires in COVID-19. This CDR3 comprises 16 residues. Germline V gives CDR1 SGDLS, CDR2 YYNGEE. The V gene lost 3 bases and the J gene lost 4 bases, with 14 bases spanning the gap. Original handling: Amplified reference gene primers provided the basis for estimating nucleated cell counts. The assay was immunoSEQ multiplex PCR, and TCRdb's table has in-frame clones only and misses some. That table supplies the V and J calls and clone size; D and trimming were determined from the DNA. Among approximately 250,000 clones listed, about nine tenths were seen once.

The V and J genes are TRBV9 and TRBJ1-6; D unclear. Sequenced: peripheral blood. The clonotype was recovered from a man aged 25-45 years with COVID-19, enrolled during active disease. The CDR3 region has the DNA TGTGCCAGCAGCGCCCTAGCCGGGGTGTATAATTCACCCCTCCACTTT. This translates into CASSALAGVYNSPLHF.